These 13 T cell receptor beta chains were sequenced from one sample in a study of spatial heterogeneity in lung cancer. Time point denoted: sample taken at primary tumor resection. Whole RNA, which was extracted from tumor, nontumor lung tissue or frozen PBMC, was sequenced without any cell sorting. TCRdb recomputed calls from the 5' RACE reads with MiXCR, one row per CDR3 protein. The sample contains some 11,000 distinct CDR3 sequences, roughly 7.9% of which appear only once. This material consisted of PBMCs, taken at surgery. All receptors come from a male donor with early-stage non-small cell lung cancer.

This clonotype has ten or more counts. The chain carries TRBV7-9 and TRBJ2-3, with D possibly TRBD2 on 6 matching bases. The germline gives CDR1 SEHNR, CDR2 FQNEAQ (reference sequence). The CDR3 length is 18 residues. Trimming removed 0 bases from V and 1 base from J, with 17 bases in between. The CDR3 loop is CASSLADVGRGGTDTQYF. The CDR3 region has the DNA TGTGCCAGCAGCTTAGCCGACGTAGGGCGGGGCGGCACAGATACGCAGTATTTT.

This clonotype came up many times. DNA of the CDR3: TGCGCCAGCAGCTTGTCGGACGGCCCCTACGAGCAGTACTTC. It yields the protein CASSLSDGPYEQYF. This sequence joins TRBV5-1 and TRBJ2-7, with unresolved D. Trimming shortened V by 1 base and J by 2 bases, and 10 bases separated the two germline ends. Germline V lookup: CDR1 SGHRS, CDR2 YFSETQ. The CDR3 totals 14 residues.

This clonotype was detected many times. V and J are TRBV7-2 and TRBJ1-5, with D hard to call. Germline V gene lookup returns CDR1 SGHTA and CDR2 FQGNSA. The CDR3 consists of 17 residues. Trimming shortened V by 3 bases and J by 3 bases, and 18 bases separated the two germline ends. The CDR3 sequence: CASSLGDRVRLNQPQHF. The DNA of the CDR3 is TGTGCCAGCAGCTTGGGTGATCGAGTACGGCTCAATCAGCCCCAGCATTTT.

The rearrangement links TRBV29-1 to TRBJ2-7; D is possibly TRBD1 or TRBD2 (6 bases each). The CDR3 has 13 amino acids. Trimming stripped 0 bases from V and 4 bases from J, with 10 bases between. Germline-derived CDR1 and CDR2 are SQVTM and ANQGSEA. The CDR3 sequence is CSVEDGGHYEQYF. Here the CDR3 DNA reads TGCAGCGTTGAAGATGGGGGGCATTACGAGCAGTACTTC.

In this sample, this clonotype is medium-sized. This chain uses TRBV29-1 with TRBJ1-1; 9 nucleotides line up with TRBD1. This CDR3 is 17 amino acids long. V lost 6 bases to trimming and J lost 0 bases; unmatched junction nucleotides: 14. Germline CDR1 is SQVTM and CDR2 is ANQGSEA. The CDR3 DNA reads TGCAGCGTCGCTGACAGGGGGGGGAGTTCTATGAACACTGAAGCTTTCTTT. Encoded protein: CSVADRGGSSMNTEAFF.

This clonotype was observed at least ten times. This sequence joins TRBV6-1 and TRBJ2-2; TRBD2 aligns across 10 bases. Trimming at V came to 5 bases and at J to 7 bases, leaving 4 bases not matched to a gene. CDR1 MNHNS and CDR2 SASEGT come from the germline V gene. The CDR3 spans 14 residues. CDR3 nucleotide sequence: TGTGCCAGCAGTCGCCTAGCGGGGGACGGGGAGCTGTTTTTT. Translated: CASSRLAGDGELFF.

In this sample, this clonotype turned up many times. The chain is built from TRBV5-1 and TRBJ2-1, with 11 bases matching TRBD2. Germline V CDR1 and CDR2: SGHRS, YFSETQ. This CDR3 is 19 amino acids long. V shed 1 base and J 0 bases; nucleotides not matched to a gene: 9. The CDR3 reads CASSLKPSGGPSSYNEQFF. CDR3 DNA sequence: TGCGCCAGCAGCTTGAAGCCTAGCGGGGGGCCCTCCTCCTACAATGAGCAGTTCTTC.

Many counts were recorded for this clonotype. The chain couples TRBV12-3 or TRBV12-4 to TRBJ2-2; D perhaps matches TRBD1 (5 bases). This CDR3 is 14 amino acids long. Between the trimmed V and J ends, which lost 6 bases and 2 bases, there was a span of 10 bases. The CDR3 sequence is CASSPQGNTGELFF. The CDR3 nucleotides read TGTGCCAGCAGCCCCCAGGGTAACACCGGGGAGCTGTTTTTT.

This clonotype was counted a few times. The chain recombines TRBV20-1 with TRBJ2-1; TRBD2 matches at 8 bases. Germline V gene sequence: CDR1 DFQATT, CDR2 SNEGSKA (reference sequence). Unmatched junction bases numbered 10, after V lost 6 bases and J lost 0 bases. This CDR3 has 16 residues. The CDR3 sequence is CSAALARGVSYNEQFF. The CDR3 DNA follows: TGCAGTGCAGCCCTGGCGCGGGGGGTCTCCTACAATGAGCAGTTCTTC.

This clonotype was recorded many times. This chain uses TRBV4-1 with TRBJ2-2; no reliable D call. This CDR3 spans 14 amino acids. CDR1 and CDR2 from the germline V gene are MGHRA and YSYEKL. Trimming cost V 1 base and J 2 bases, with 5 bases left between them. CDR3 nucleotide sequence: TGCGCCAGCAGCCAAGCCTTCAACACCGGGGAGCTGTTTTTT. This encodes CASSQAFNTGELFF.

This clonotype was detected only a few times. The chain couples TRBV11-3 to TRBJ2-2; D gene unclear. This CDR3 is built from 13 residues. The germline V gene encodes CDR1 SGHNT and CDR2 YENEEA. V dropped 0 bases and J dropped 5 bases, with 4 bases sitting between them. The CDR3 protein is CASSLDGTGELFF. In nucleotides, the CDR3 is TGTGCCAGCAGCTTAGATGGGACCGGGGAGCTGTTTTTT.

This clonotype was found many times. The chain combines TRBV5-1 with TRBJ2-3; D uncertain. The CDR3 sequence is 14 residues long. Per the germline V gene, CDR1 is SGHRS and CDR2 is YFSETQ. V lost 0 bases, J lost 4 bases, and 9 bases lay in between. The CDR3 spells CASSLGVSSDTQYF. CDR3 bases: TGCGCCAGCAGCTTGGGGGTCAGTTCAGATACGCAGTATTTT.

In its sample, this clonotype was seen a few times. The chain has TRBV9 and TRBJ2-1; a weak D match, TRBD2 (6 bases). CDR3 length: 16 amino acids. Trimming left V 4 bases short and J 0 bases short, with 14 bases between. Germline CDR1 and CDR2: SGDLS and YYNGEE. The CDR3 region has the DNA TGTGCCAGCAGCCTCCGCGGGAAAAGCTCCTACAATGAGCAGTTCTTC. It translates to CASSLRGKSSYNEQFF.